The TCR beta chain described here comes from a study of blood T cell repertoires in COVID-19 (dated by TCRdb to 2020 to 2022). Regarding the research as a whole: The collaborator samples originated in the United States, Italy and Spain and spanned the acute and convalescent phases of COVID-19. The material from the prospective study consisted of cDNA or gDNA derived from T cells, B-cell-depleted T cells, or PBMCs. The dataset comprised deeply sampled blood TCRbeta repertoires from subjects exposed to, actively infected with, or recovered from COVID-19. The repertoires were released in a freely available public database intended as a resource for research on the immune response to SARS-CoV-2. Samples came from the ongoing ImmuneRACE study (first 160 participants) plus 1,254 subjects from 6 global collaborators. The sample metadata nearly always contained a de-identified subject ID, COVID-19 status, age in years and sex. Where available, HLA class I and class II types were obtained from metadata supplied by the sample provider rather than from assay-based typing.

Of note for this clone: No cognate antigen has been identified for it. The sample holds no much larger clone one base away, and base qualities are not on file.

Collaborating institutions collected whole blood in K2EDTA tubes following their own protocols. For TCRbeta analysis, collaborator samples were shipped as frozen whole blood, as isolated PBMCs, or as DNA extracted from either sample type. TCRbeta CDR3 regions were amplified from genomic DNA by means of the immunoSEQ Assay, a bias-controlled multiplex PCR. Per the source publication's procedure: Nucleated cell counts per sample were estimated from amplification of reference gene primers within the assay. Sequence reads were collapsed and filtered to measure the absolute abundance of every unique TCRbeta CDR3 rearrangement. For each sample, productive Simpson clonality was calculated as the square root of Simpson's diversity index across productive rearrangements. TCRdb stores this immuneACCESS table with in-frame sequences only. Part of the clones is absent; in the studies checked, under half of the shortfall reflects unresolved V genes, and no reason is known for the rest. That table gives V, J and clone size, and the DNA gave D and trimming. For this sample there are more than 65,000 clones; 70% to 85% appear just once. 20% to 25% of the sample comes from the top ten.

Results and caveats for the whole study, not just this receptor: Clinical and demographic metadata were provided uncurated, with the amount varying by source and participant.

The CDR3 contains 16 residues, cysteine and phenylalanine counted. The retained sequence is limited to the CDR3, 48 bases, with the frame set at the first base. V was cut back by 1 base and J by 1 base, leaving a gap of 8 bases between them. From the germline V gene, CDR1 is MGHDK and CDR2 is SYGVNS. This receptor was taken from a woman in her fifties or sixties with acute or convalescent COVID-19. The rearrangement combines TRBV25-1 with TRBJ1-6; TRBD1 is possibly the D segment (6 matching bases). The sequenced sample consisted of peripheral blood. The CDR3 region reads CASSESQGSYNSPLHF. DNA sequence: TGTGCCAGCAGTGAATCACAGGGATCCTATAATTCACCCCTCCACTTT.